This section outlines one TCR beta chain sequence together with its context. Its recognized antigen is unknown. The sample belongs to a study of T cells expressing NK-cell markers (dated by TCRdb to between 2020 and 2021). Background on the whole study: TCR beta-chain repertoires were profiled in sorted CD3+CD56+NKG2C+, CD3+CD56+NKG2C- and CD3+CD56-NKG2C+ T-cell subsets from several donors. Among the eight sequenced donors, only one was HCMV-seronegative, while the other seven were HCMV-seropositive. All eight donors whose samples were sequenced were randomly selected healthy volunteers, three of them men and five women. Illumina HiSeq 2000/2500, MiSeq or NextSeq was used to sequence libraries as 2 x 150 bp reads. What the work shows at the level of the full study, not this receptor alone: Whether the expanded NKG2C-expressing T cell clones were specific for HCMV antigens remained unclear. Those dominant clonotypes were again the most abundant among CD3+CD56-NKG2C+ cells in a few donors, at roughly 25-60.1%. For roughly six donors, the dominant CD3+CD56+NKG2C+ clonotypes were among the top 10 CD8+ clonotypes and accounted for about 1.0-7.5% of CD8+ T cells.

From the germline V gene, CDR1 is SGHDT and CDR2 is YYEEEE. Measured from the cysteine to the phenylalanine, the CDR3 is 14 residues long. Only the protein is available. The sequencing machine was an Illumina HiSeq 2000. The TCR beta cDNA libraries were made using 5'RACE template switching, a step that added both a universal primer site and unique molecular identifiers. Priming for cDNA synthesis came from the TCR beta constant segment, and two successive PCR amplification steps followed. As for the original processing: MIGEC was used to demultiplex reads and group the reads by UMI, and MiTCR was used to assemble and quantify clonotypes. To exclude erroneous sequences, only TCR cDNA sequences supported by at least two reads were retained. The tcR package was used for downstream repertoire analysis, and clonotypes were matched between fractions using CDR3 nucleotide sequence together with V segment. VDJmatch was used to annotate antigen specificity against VDJdb, with one amino acid substitution in CDR3 permitted. TCRdb reanalyzed the reads, keeping one entry per CDR3 protein sequence and omitting DNA. TCRdb assigned the V and J calls; the authors' analysis was not used. The sample table records 200,000 to 300,000 distinct CDR3 sequences. The ten top clones hold 3.5% to 5% of the sample.

HCMV-specific IgG was detected in serum with a commercial ELISA kit to determine HCMV serostatus. Peripheral blood mononuclear cells were isolated from blood by Ficoll density gradient centrifugation. This receptor chain uses TRBV5-6 and TRBJ2-1; without DNA, the TCRdb call of TRBD1 cannot be checked. Specimen: blood T cells: a sorted CD56 or NKG2C T cell subset, CD4+ or CD8+ T cells, or bulk PBMC T cells (not recorded which). This receptor was taken from a woman between 18 and 70 years old in good health. The CDR3 protein is CASSLSGTDNEQFF.